This TCR beta chain was retrieved from a study of neoadjuvant nivolumab and ipilimumab in lung cancer. Study observations and caveats: Pathologic regression was not significantly tied to TCR clonality.

V lost 3 bases to trimming and J lost 4 bases, with 12 bases between them. There are 13 residues in the CDR3. Germline CDR1 reads SQVTM; CDR2 reads ANQGSEA. Using immunoSEQ multiplex PCR, the repertoire was profiled, and TCRdb retains in-frame clones only, with some absent. The sample shows 30,000 or so clones, around nine tenths of them seen only once. With regard to this clone: Antigen: not known.

The clonotype comes from an adult with non-small cell lung cancer. This rearrangement joins TRBV29-1 to TRBJ1-2; D gene unclear. The sequencing here drew on peripheral blood, taken after neoadjuvant nivolumab, alone or with ipilimumab, at or shortly before surgery. CDR3 in DNA: TGCAGCGTTGAGGTAGAAATTCGCTATGGCTACACCTTC. It codes for CSVEVEIRYGYTF.